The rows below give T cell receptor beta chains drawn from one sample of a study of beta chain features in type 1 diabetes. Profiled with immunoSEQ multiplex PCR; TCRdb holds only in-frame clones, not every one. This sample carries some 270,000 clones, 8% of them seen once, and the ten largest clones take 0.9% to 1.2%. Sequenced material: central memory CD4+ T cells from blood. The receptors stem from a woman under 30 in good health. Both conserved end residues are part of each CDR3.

cdr3_aa: CASSEAWGSVNQETQYF; v_call: TRBV6-1; j_call: TRBJ2-5
cdr3_aa: CASRRGGGNQPQHF; v_call: TRBV6-5; j_call: TRBJ1-5
cdr3_aa: CASSSKWAGTAANYGYTF; v_call: TRBV9; j_call: TRBJ1-2
cdr3_aa: CASRPGTAVSYGYTF; v_call: TRBV6-5; j_call: TRBJ1-2
cdr3_aa: CSVETGGVRGYTF; v_call: TRBV29-1; j_call: TRBJ1-2
cdr3_aa: CASSQSRWTAKVSSGNTIYF; v_call: TRBV23-1; j_call: TRBJ1-3
cdr3_aa: CASGGPGYTF; v_call: TRBV7-2; j_call: TRBJ1-2
cdr3_aa: CASSSGQGLRGYTF; v_call: TRBV5-6; j_call: TRBJ1-2
cdr3_aa: CASSHEATGARTEAFF; v_call: TRBV5-5; j_call: TRBJ1-1
cdr3_aa: CASSSSDRADTQYF; v_call: TRBV27; j_call: TRBJ2-3
cdr3_aa: CSVAARIQGGTEAFF; v_call: TRBV29-1; j_call: TRBJ1-1
cdr3_aa: CASSSRELYNSPLHF; v_call: TRBV6-5; j_call: TRBJ1-6
cdr3_aa: CASSQGQGSWDEQFF; v_call: TRBV4-1; j_call: TRBJ2-1
cdr3_aa: CSVWTGGGGYTF; v_call: TRBV29-1; j_call: TRBJ1-2
cdr3_aa: CASSGAYNQPQHF; v_call: TRBV2; j_call: TRBJ1-5
cdr3_aa: CASSVAGVAGGSQETQYF; v_call: TRBV9; j_call: TRBJ2-5
cdr3_aa: CASSETSSGSSQFF; v_call: TRBV2; j_call: TRBJ2-1
cdr3_aa: CASSQDLSGESGQETQYF; v_call: TRBV4-3; j_call: TRBJ2-5
cdr3_aa: CASSLISLGETQYF; v_call: TRBV28; j_call: TRBJ2-5
cdr3_aa: CASSFSGTNYGYTF; v_call: TRBV7-2; j_call: TRBJ1-2
cdr3_aa: CATSRDHNSGNTGELFF; v_call: TRBV15; j_call: TRBJ2-2
cdr3_aa: CSVRDNYNQPQHF; v_call: TRBV29-1; j_call: TRBJ1-5
cdr3_aa: CAWSATERHGYTF; v_call: TRBV30; j_call: TRBJ1-2
cdr3_aa: CAISDSRNSGGANVLTF; v_call: TRBV10-3; j_call: TRBJ2-6
cdr3_aa: CASSPAQGRADTQYF; v_call: TRBV18; j_call: TRBJ2-3
cdr3_aa: CASSLGGFMSSYNSPLHF; v_call: TRBV28; j_call: TRBJ1-6
cdr3_aa: CASSPGTGGISPLHF; v_call: TRBV18; j_call: TRBJ1-6
cdr3_aa: CAISAGNQNTGELFF; v_call: TRBV10-3; j_call: TRBJ2-2
cdr3_aa: CAWKAVQGRTGELFF; v_call: TRBV30; j_call: TRBJ2-2
cdr3_aa: CASSRDRNYGYTF; v_call: TRBV2; j_call: TRBJ1-2
cdr3_aa: CASSSGISRAFF; v_call: TRBV7-9; j_call: TRBJ1-1
cdr3_aa: CASSYSHNEQFF; v_call: TRBV6-5; j_call: TRBJ2-1
cdr3_aa: CASSQRTGTSGYEQYF; v_call: TRBV14; j_call: TRBJ2-7
cdr3_aa: CAWGPGQGADTQYF; v_call: TRBV30; j_call: TRBJ2-3
cdr3_aa: CASSVRTSEDTQYF; v_call: TRBV6-4; j_call: TRBJ2-3
cdr3_aa: CASRTVEGEETQYF; v_call: TRBV5-1; j_call: TRBJ2-5
cdr3_aa: CASSPPKQGGNQPQHF; v_call: TRBV18; j_call: TRBJ1-5
cdr3_aa: CASSWTSWMNEQFF; v_call: TRBV2; j_call: TRBJ2-1
cdr3_aa: CASSLGAGDGNGYTF; v_call: TRBV5-1; j_call: TRBJ1-2
cdr3_aa: CASSPEGETQYF; v_call: TRBV5-1; j_call: TRBJ2-5
cdr3_aa: CASSLAAGAGANVLTF; v_call: TRBV7-8; j_call: TRBJ2-6
cdr3_aa: CASSQPRRGTNYGYTF; v_call: TRBV4-1; j_call: TRBJ1-2
cdr3_aa: CAARDGYNSPLHF; v_call: TRBV6-6; j_call: TRBJ1-6
cdr3_aa: CASSFLGGLSNTGELFF; v_call: TRBV9; j_call: TRBJ2-2
cdr3_aa: CASSLRAITDTQYF; v_call: TRBV4-1; j_call: TRBJ2-3